Presented here are 20 T cell receptor beta chains from one specimen sequenced in a study of OX40 agonist ivuxolimab in advanced cancers. Sequencing was performed with immunoSEQ multiplex PCR; in TCRdb, only in-frame clones are kept and a portion is missing. The table lists under 30,000 clones, about nine tenths of them singletons, with approximately 22% in the top ten. Sequences were derived from CD4+ or CD8+ T cells sorted from blood, sampled in a trial of the OX40 agonist ivuxolimab. Every receptor here comes from an adult with an advanced solid tumor such as melanoma, head and neck, liver or kidney cancer.

CDR3 coding DNA: TGCAGCGTTGTTCAGGGCAATCAGCCCCAGCATTTT. Translated: CSVVQGNQPQHF. The rearrangement links TRBV29-1 to TRBJ1-5; D is unclear. The CDR3 has 12 amino acids. The germline V gene encodes CDR1 SQVTM and CDR2 ANQGSEA. V lost 4 bases and J lost 2, with 6 bases in between.

The CDR3 loop reads CASSYSDSPGNTEAFF. The CDR3 coding sequence is TGTGCCAGCAGTTACTCGGATTCTCCGGGGAACACTGAAGCTTTCTTT. The J gene is TRBJ1-1, the V gene TRBV6-5; unclear D gene. The CDR3 is made up of 16 amino acids. Per germline, CDR1 MNHEY and CDR2 SVGAGI. Between the trimmed V and J ends, which lost 0 bases and 1 base, there was a span of 12 bases.

The chain combines TRBV6-5 with TRBJ2-7, with a tentative D call TRBD2 (5 bases). Trimming removed 3 bases from V and 4 bases from J, with 13 bases in between. Germline CDR1 and CDR2: MNHEY and SVGAGI. The CDR3 is 14 amino acids. Here the CDR3 DNA reads TGTGCCAGCAGTTATCTCGCGGGCCAATACGAGCAGTACTTC. Residues: CASSYLAGQYEQYF.

This chain links TRBV7-9 with TRBJ2-2, with D possibly TRBD2 on 6 matching bases. V was clipped by 6 bases and J by 3 bases, with 14 bases between them. Germline CDR1 reads SEHNR; CDR2 reads FQNEAQ (reference sequence). The CDR3 is 15 residues long. The DNA of the CDR3 is TGTGCCAGCAGTAATACGCGGGGTCACACCGGGGAGCTGTTTTTT. Translating it yields CASSNTRGHTGELFF.

This chain connects TRBV10-2 to TRBJ1-2; TRBD1 is a possible D gene (6 bases). There are 13 residues in the CDR3. Germline loops: CDR1 WSHSY, CDR2 SAAADI. V shed 2 bases and J shed 7 bases, with 11 bases lying between them. CDR3 sequence reads: CASSEQGISGYTF. The CDR3 DNA follows: TGCGCCAGCAGTGAGCAGGGGATAAGTGGCTACACCTTC.

The chain recombines TRBV25-1 with TRBJ2-7, with a tentative D call TRBD1 (5 bases). Germline V gene data show CDR1 as MGHDK and CDR2 as SYGVNS. V was clipped by 3 bases and J by 0 bases, with 9 bases between them. This CDR3 comprises 14 residues. For the CDR3, the DNA is TGTGCCAGCAGTGATTCGCAGGGCTCCTACGAGCAGTACTTC. Protein: CASSDSQGSYEQYF.

The CDR3 loop is CASSPTSASYNEQFF. In DNA form, the CDR3 reads TGTGCCAGTAGTCCGACTAGCGCCTCCTACAATGAGCAGTTCTTC. The V call is TRBV19, the J call TRBJ2-1; 8 nucleotides agree with TRBD2. CDR1 is LNHDA, CDR2 SQIVND, per germline (reference sequence). The CDR3 sequence is 15 residues long. With 5 bases clipped from V and 0 bases from J, the junction kept 3 bases outside the gene matches.

The genes are TRBV5-4 and TRBJ2-2; tentatively, D is TRBD2 (6 bases). Germline CDR1 is SGHNT and CDR2 is YYREEE (reference sequence). V was trimmed by 4 bases and J by 3 bases, leaving 13 bases between them. The CDR3 loop spans 15 amino acids. CDR3 nucleotide sequence: TGTGCCAGCAGCCCCGGAGGGAGCTACACCGGGGAGCTGTTTTTT. Amino acids: CASSPGGSYTGELFF.

V is TRBV11-2 and J is TRBJ1-3; D is undetermined. The CDR3 length is 11 residues. With 8 bases removed from V and 3 bases from J, the gap between germline ends came to 5 bases. Germline assignment: CDR1 SGHAT and CDR2 FQNNGV. CDR3 sequence reads: CASQVGNTIYF. The CDR3 DNA reads as TGTGCCAGCCAAGTTGGAAACACCATATATTTT.

The J gene is TRBJ1-1, the V gene TRBV7-2; unclear D gene. Germline V gives CDR1 SGHTA, CDR2 FQGNSA. V was shortened by 7 bases and J by 1 base, with 13 bases between the two germline ends. This CDR3 is built from 14 residues. CDR3 loop: CASIPARRNTEAFF. CDR3 bases: TGTGCCAGCATCCCCGCACGGAGGAACACTGAAGCTTTCTTT.

The V gene is TRBV10-2, the J gene TRBJ2-5; 12 nucleotides align to TRBD2. Germline CDR1 is WSHSY and CDR2 is SAAADI. The CDR3 spans 18 residues. The trim removed 2 bases at V and 0 bases at J, leaving 7 bases unmatched. The CDR3 nucleotides read TGCGCCAGCAGTGAGCCAGGACTAGCGGGAAAGTACCAAGAGACCCAGTACTTC. Amino acid sequence: CASSEPGLAGKYQETQYF.

This sequence joins TRBV7-2 and TRBJ1-2; 7 bases are shared with TRBD1. There are 16 residues in the CDR3. The V gene end was trimmed by 5 bases and the J gene end by 2 bases; junction bases not matched to a gene: 11. The germline gives CDR1 SGHTA, CDR2 FQGNSA. CDR3 bases: TGTGCCAGCAGCCCCAGTCCGGGACAGAGAAACTATGGCTACACCTTC. It yields the protein CASSPSPGQRNYGYTF.

There are a few counts of this clone. The gene calls are TRBV7-9 and TRBJ2-7; D remains unclear. Per the germline V gene, CDR1 is SEHNR and CDR2 is FQNEAQ (reference sequence). The CDR3 is made up of 12 amino acids. Trimming took off 4 bases at V and 2 bases at J, with 6 bases between the two ends. The CDR3 nucleotides read TGTGCCAGCAGCTCCCGTACCTACGAGCAGTACTTC. It encodes CASSSRTYEQYF.

Details on this clone: In the same sample, other DNA sequences code for this CDR3. The chain uses TRBV2 and TRBJ2-5; the match to TRBD2 covers 7 bases. The CDR3 totals 14 residues. With V trimmed by 1 base and J by 3 bases, 2 bases remained unmatched. Germline CDR1 is SNHLY and CDR2 is FYNNEI. CDR3 sequence reads: CASSEVAGEETQYF. The CDR3, as DNA: TGTGCCAGCAGTGAAGTAGCGGGCGAAGAGACCCAGTACTTC.

The V and J genes are TRBV9 and TRBJ2-3, with D uncertain. This CDR3 is 14 amino acids long. Trimming pared 0 bases from V and 1 base from J, leaving 6 bases between. Germline values: CDR1 SGDLS, CDR2 YYNGEE. CDR3: CASSVVRGTDTQYF. The CDR3 DNA is TGTGCCAGCAGCGTAGTACGCGGCACAGATACGCAGTATTTT.

This clone was observed once. V and J are TRBV9 and TRBJ2-1; TRBD1 matches at 7 bases. Germline CDR1 is SGDLS and CDR2 is YYNGEE. The junction had 11 bases not matched to a gene; V was cut back by 0 bases and J by 8 bases. The CDR3 sequence is 16 residues long. The CDR3 DNA reads TGTGCCAGCAGCGTAGCTGTGGGACCCACAGGGGATGAGCAGTTCTTC. This sequence encodes CASSVAVGPTGDEQFF.

The CDR3 DNA sequence: TGTGCCAGCAGTGTTTTGGCCTACGAGCAGTACTTC. Translating gives CASSVLAYEQYF. The chain recombines TRBV2 with TRBJ2-7; D remains unclear. The germline V gene has CDR1 SNHLY and CDR2 FYNNEI. This CDR3 is 12 amino acids long. Trimming took 4 bases from V and 2 from J, leaving 6 bases between them.

The chain combines TRBV30 with TRBJ1-3, with D uncertain. V shed 2 bases and J shed 0 bases, with 14 bases lying between them. The length of the CDR3 is 16 residues. Looked up from germline, CDR1 is GTSNPN and CDR2 is SVGIG (reference sequence). The CDR3 sequence: CAWSWPKLDSGNTIYF. For the CDR3, the DNA is TGTGCCTGGAGTTGGCCTAAGTTGGACTCTGGAAACACCATATATTTT. Complete variable domain (other parts from reference TRBV30 and TRBJ1-3): SQTIHQWPATLVQPVGSPLSLECTVEGTSNPNLYWYRQAAGRGLQLLFYSVGIGQISSEVPQNLSASRPQDRQFILSSKKLLLSDSGFYLCAWSWPKLDSGNTIYFGEGSWLTVV.

The chain is built from TRBV6-5 and TRBJ1-1; D remains ambiguous. CDR1 and CDR2 (germline): MNHEY, SVGAGI. The CDR3 is made up of 15 amino acids. The V gene lost 7 bases and the J gene lost 4 bases, with 19 bases spanning the gap. The CDR3 DNA reads as TGTGCCAGCACCAAAGTGAGGGATCAGAGCACTGAAGCTTTCTTT. It is translated as CASTKVRDQSTEAFF.

V and J are TRBV11-3 and TRBJ2-7; perhaps TRBD2 as D (5 bases). Germline V lookup: CDR1 SGHNT, CDR2 YENEEA. CDR3 length: 16 amino acids. V shed 5 bases and J shed 3 bases, with 20 bases lying between them. The CDR3 protein is CASSRNLGSLGYEQYF. CDR3 DNA: TGTGCCAGCAGCCGCAATCTTGGGAGTCTTGGCTACGAGCAGTACTTC.